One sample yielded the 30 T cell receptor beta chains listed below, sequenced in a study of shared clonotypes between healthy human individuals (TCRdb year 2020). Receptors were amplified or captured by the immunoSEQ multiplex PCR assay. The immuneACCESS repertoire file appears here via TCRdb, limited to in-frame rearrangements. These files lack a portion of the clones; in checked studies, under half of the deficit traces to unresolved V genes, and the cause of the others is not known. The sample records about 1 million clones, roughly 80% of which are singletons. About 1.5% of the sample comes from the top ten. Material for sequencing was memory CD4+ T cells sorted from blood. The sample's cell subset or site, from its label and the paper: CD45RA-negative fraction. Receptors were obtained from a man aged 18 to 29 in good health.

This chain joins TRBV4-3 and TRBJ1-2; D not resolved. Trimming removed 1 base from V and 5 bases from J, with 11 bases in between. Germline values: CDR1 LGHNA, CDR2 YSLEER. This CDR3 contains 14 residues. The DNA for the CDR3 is TGCGCCAGCAGCCAAGGTTCGGTGACTTATGGCTACACCTTC. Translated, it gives CASSQGSVTYGYTF.

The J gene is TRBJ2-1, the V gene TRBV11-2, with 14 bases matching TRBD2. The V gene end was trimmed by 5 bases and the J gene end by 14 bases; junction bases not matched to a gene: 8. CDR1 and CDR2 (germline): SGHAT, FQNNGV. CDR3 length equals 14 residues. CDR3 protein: CASSLTSGRAVKFF. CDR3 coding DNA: TGTGCCAGCAGCCTGACTAGCGGGAGGGCCGTTAAGTTCTTC.

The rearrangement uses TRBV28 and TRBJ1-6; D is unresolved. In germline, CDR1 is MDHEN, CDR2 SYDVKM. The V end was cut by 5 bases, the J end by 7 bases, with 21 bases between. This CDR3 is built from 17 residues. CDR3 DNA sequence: TGTGCCAGCAGTGGGCAGGACCGAGGGTTGCGGAATTCACCCCTCCACTTT. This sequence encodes CASSGQDRGLRNSPLHF. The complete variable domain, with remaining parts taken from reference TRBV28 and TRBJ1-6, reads DVKVTQSSRYLVKRTGEKVFLECVQDMDHENMFWYRQDPGLGLRLIYFSYDVKMKEKGDIPEGYSVSREKKERFSLILESASTNQTSMYLCASSGQDRGLRNSPLHFGNGTRLTVT.

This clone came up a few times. The CDR3 loop is CASSPPRAHNYEQYF. The CDR3 DNA follows: TGTGCCAGCAGCCCCCCACGGGCCCACAACTACGAGCAGTACTTC. The V call is TRBV28, the J call TRBJ2-7; D is undetermined. V lost 6 bases, J lost 3 bases, and 18 bases lay in between. In germline, CDR1 is MDHEN, CDR2 SYDVKM. The CDR3 spans 15 residues. The full variable domain, completed using reference TRBV28 and TRBJ2-7, is DVKVTQSSRYLVKRTGEKVFLECVQDMDHENMFWYRQDPGLGLRLIYFSYDVKMKEKGDIPEGYSVSREKKERFSLILESASTNQTSMYLCASSPPRAHNYEQYFGPGTRLTVT.

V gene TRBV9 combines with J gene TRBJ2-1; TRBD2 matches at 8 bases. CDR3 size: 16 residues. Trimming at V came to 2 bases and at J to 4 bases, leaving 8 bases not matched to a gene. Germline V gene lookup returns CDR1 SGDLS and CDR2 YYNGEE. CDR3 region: CASSVRPSGLYNEQFF. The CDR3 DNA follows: TGTGCCAGCAGCGTGAGACCTAGCGGGCTTTACAATGAGCAGTTCTTC.

The CDR3 DNA reads as TGTGCCAGCAGTTTGGAAAGGGGTCGTTTATCCTACAATGAGCAGTTCTTC. It is translated as CASSLERGRLSYNEQFF. V is TRBV28 and J is TRBJ2-1; D is possibly TRBD1 (5 bases). Trimming took off 3 bases at V and 1 base at J, with 16 bases between the two ends. Per the germline V gene, CDR1 is MDHEN and CDR2 is SYDVKM. The CDR3 has 17 amino acids.

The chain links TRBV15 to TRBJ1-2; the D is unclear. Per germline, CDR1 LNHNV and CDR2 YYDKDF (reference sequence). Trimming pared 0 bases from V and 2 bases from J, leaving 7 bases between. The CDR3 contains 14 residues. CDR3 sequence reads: CATSRDPRNYGYTF. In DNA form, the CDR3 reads TGTGCCACCAGCAGAGATCCCCGCAACTATGGCTACACCTTC. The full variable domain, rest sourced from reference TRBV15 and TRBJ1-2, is DAMVIQNPRYQVTQFGKPVTLSCSQTLNHNVMYWYQQKSSQAPKLLFHYYDKDFNNEADTPDNFQSRRPNTSFCFLDIRSPGLGDTAMYLCATSRDPRNYGYTFGSGTRLTVV.

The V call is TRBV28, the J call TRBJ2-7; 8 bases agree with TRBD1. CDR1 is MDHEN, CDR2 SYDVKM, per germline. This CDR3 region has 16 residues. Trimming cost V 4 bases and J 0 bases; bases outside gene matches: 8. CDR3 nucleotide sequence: TGTGCCAGCAGTTCGACAGGGGTGGGGAGCTCCTACGAGCAGTACTTC. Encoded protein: CASSSTGVGSSYEQYF.

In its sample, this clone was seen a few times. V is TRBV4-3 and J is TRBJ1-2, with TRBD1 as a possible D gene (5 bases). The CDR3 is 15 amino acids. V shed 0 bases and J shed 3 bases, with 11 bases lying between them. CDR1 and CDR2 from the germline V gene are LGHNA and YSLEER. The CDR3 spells CASSQDKDIHYGYTF. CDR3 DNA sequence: TGCGCCAGCAGCCAAGACAAGGACATTCACTATGGCTACACCTTC.

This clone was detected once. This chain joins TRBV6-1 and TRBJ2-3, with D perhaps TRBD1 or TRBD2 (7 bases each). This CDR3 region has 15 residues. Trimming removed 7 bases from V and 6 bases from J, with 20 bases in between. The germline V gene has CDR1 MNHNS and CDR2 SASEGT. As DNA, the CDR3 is TGTGCCAGCACCTCAGGGGGGGGCGTCAAGGATACGCAGTATTTT. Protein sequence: CASTSGGGVKDTQYF.

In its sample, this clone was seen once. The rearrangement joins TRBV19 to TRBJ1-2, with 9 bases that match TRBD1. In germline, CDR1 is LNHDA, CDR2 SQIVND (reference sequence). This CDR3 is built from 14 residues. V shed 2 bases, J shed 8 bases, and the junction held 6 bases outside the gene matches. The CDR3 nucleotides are TGTGCCAGTAGTATAATTGGGACAGGGTACGGCTACACCTTC. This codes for CASSIIGTGYGYTF.

CDR3 protein: CASSIGTEGQPQHF. The CDR3 DNA follows: TGCGCCAGCAGCATAGGGACAGAGGGGCAGCCCCAGCATTTT. The gene calls are TRBV5-1 and TRBJ1-5; 7 bases match TRBD1. There are 14 residues in the CDR3. Losses at the gene ends were 4 bases for V and 7 bases for J; bases not matched to a gene: 8. CDR1 and CDR2 (germline): SGHRS, YFSETQ.

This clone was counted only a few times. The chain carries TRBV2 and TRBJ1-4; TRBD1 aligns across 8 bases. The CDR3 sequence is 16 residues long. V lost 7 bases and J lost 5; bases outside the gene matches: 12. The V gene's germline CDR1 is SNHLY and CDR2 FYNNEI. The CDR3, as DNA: TGTGCCAGCACTCGAACAGGGGGAGTCGGGAATGAAAAACTGTTTTTT. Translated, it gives CASTRTGGVGNEKLFF.

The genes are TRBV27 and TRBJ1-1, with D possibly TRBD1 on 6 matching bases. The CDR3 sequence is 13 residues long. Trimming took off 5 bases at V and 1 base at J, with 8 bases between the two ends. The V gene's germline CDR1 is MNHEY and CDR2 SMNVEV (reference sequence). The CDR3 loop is CASSRQANTEAFF. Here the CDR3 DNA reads TGTGCCAGCAGTAGACAGGCGAACACTGAAGCTTTCTTT.

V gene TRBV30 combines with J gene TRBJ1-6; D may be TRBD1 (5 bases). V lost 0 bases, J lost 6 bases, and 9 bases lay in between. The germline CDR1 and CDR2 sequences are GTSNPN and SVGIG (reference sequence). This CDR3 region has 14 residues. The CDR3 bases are TGTGCCTGGAGTGTGGGGGGAGGTAATTCACCCCTCCACTTT. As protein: CAWSVGGGNSPLHF.

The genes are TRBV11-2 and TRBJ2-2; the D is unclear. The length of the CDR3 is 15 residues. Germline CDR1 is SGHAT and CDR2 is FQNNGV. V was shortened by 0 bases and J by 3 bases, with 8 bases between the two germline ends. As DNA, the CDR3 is TGTGCCAGCAGCTTAGATAACAGCTACACCGGGGAGCTGTTTTTT. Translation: CASSLDNSYTGELFF.

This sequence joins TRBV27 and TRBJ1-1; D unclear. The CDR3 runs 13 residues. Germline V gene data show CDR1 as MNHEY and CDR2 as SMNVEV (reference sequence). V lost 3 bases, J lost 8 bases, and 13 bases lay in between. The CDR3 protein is CASSFSYSPEAFF. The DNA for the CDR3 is TGTGCCAGCAGTTTTTCCTATTCACCCGAAGCTTTCTTT.

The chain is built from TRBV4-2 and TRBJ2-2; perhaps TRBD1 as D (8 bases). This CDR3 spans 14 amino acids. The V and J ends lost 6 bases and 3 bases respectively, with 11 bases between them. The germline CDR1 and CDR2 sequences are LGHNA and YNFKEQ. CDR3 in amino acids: CASSTGGDTGELFF. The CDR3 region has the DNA TGTGCCAGCAGTACAGGGGGGGACACCGGGGAGCTGTTTTTT.

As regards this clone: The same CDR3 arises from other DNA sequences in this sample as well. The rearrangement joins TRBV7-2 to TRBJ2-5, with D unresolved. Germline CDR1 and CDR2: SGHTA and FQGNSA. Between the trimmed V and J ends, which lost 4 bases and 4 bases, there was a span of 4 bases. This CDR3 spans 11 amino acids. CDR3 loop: CASSYGETQYF. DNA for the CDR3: TGTGCCAGCAGCTACGGAGAGACCCAGTACTTC.

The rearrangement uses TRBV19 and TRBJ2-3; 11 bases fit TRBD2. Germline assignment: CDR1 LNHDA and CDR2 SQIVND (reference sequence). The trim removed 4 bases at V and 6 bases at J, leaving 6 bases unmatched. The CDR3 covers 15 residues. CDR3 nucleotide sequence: TGTGCCAGTAGTACTAGCGGGAGGCCGGGGGATACGCAGTATTTT. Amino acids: CASSTSGRPGDTQYF.

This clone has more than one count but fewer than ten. This CDR3 is CASSRGTLENTQYF. The CDR3 DNA reads as TGTGCCAGCAGCAGAGGGACCCTAGAGAATACGCAGTATTTT. This chain connects TRBV9 to TRBJ2-3; D possibly matches TRBD1 or TRBD2 (5 bases each). Trimming removed 4 bases at V and 7 bases at J, with 16 bases between. CDR1 and CDR2 from the germline V gene are SGDLS and YYNGEE. The CDR3 contains 14 residues.

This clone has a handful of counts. In nucleotides, the CDR3 is TGTGCCAGTGCCGGGACAGGGGGCAATCAGCCCCAGCATTTT. Its translation is CASAGTGGNQPQHF. The chain carries TRBV19 and TRBJ1-5; 10 bases are shared with TRBD1. The CDR3 consists of 14 residues. J was trimmed by 2 bases and V by 8 bases; bases with no gene match: 3. The germline V gene encodes CDR1 LNHDA and CDR2 SQIVND (reference sequence).

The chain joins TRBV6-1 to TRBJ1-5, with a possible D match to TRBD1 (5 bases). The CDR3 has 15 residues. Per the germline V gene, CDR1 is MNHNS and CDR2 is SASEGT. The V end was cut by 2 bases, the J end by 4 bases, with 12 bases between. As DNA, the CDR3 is TGTGCCAGCAGTGAAAGACAGTTAAGAAATCAGCCCCAGCATTTT. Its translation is CASSERQLRNQPQHF.

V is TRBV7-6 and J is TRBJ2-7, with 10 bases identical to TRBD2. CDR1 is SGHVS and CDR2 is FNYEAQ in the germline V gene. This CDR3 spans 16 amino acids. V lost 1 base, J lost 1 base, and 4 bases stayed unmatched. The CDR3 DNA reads TGTGCCAGCAGCTTAGTACCGGGACTAGCGTCCTACGAGCAGTACTTC. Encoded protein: CASSLVPGLASYEQYF.

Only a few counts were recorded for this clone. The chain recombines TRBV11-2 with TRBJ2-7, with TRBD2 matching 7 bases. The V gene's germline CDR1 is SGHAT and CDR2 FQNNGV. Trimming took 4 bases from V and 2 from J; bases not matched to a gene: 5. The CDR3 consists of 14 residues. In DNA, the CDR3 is TGTGCCAGCAGCTCCGGGACTATCACCTACGAGCAGTACTTC. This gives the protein CASSSGTITYEQYF.

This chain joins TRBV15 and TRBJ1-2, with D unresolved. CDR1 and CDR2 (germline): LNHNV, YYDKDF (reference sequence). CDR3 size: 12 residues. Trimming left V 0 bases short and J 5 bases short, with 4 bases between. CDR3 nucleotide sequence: TGTGCCACCAGCAGAGATTTTTATGGCTACACCTTC. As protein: CATSRDFYGYTF. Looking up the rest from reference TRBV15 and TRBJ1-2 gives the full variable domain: DAMVIQNPRYQVTQFGKPVTLSCSQTLNHNVMYWYQQKSSQAPKLLFHYYDKDFNNEADTPDNFQSRRPNTSFCFLDIRSPGLGDTAMYLCATSRDFYGYTFGSGTRLTVV.

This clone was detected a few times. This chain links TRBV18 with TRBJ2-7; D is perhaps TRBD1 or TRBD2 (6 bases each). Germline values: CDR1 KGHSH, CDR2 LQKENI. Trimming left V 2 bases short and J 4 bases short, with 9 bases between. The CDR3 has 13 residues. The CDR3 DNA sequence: TGTGCCAGCTCACCAAAGGGGGGATACGAGCAGTACTTC. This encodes CASSPKGGYEQYF.

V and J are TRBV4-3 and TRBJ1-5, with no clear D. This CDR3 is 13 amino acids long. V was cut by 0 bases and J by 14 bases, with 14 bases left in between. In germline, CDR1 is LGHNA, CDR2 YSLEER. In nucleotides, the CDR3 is TGCGCCAGCAGCCAAGAATTATGGGGTGTTGAGCATTTT. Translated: CASSQELWGVEHF.

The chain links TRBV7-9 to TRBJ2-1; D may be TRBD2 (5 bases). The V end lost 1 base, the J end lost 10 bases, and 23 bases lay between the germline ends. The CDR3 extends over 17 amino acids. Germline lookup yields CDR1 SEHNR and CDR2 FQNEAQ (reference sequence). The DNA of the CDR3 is TGTGCCAGCAGCTTAGAGGAATTAGGACTGAAGGTGCGGGAGCAGTTCTTC. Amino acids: CASSLEELGLKVREQFF.

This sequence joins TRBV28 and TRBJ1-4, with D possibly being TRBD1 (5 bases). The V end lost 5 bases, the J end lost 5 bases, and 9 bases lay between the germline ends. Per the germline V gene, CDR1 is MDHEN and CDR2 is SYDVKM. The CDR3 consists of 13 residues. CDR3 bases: TGTGCCAGCAGTGGGACGGTCAATGAAAAACTGTTTTTT. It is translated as CASSGTVNEKLFF.